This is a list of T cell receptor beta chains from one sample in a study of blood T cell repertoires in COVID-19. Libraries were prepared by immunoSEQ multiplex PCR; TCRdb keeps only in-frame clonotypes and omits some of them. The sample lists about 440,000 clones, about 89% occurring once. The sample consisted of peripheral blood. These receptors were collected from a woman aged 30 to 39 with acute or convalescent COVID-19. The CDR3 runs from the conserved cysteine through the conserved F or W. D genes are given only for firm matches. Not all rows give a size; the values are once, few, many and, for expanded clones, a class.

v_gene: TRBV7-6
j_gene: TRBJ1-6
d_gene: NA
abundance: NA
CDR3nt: TGTGCCAGCAGCTTAGCCGGGATAGGGAATTCACCCCTCCACTTT
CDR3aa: CASSLAGIGNSPLHF

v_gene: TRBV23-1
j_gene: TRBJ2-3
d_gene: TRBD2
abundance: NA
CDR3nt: TGCGCCAGCAGTCACCATCGACTAGCGGGGGGGACAGATACGCAGTATTTT
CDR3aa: CASSHHRLAGGTDTQYF

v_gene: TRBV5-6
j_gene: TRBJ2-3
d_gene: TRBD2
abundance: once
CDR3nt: TGTGCCAGCAGCTTCTTGACTAGCGGGGGGGCATATACGCAGTATTTT
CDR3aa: CASSFLTSGGAYTQYF

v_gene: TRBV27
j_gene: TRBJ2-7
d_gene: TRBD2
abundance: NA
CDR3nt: TGTGCCAGCAAATCGGAGCGGGGGGGCTTCTACGAGCAGTACTTC
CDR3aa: CASKSERGGFYEQYF

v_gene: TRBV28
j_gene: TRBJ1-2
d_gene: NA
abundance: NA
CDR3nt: TGTGCCAGCAGTTTATACATATCCTATGGCTACACCTTC
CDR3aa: CASSLYISYGYTF

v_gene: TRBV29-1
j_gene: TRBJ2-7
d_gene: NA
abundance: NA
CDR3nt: TGCAGCGTAGGATCCGGGACTCTCTCCTACGAGCAGTACTTC
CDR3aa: CSVGSGTLSYEQYF

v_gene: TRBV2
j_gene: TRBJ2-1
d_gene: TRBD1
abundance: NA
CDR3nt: TGTGCCAGCAGCTCCTCCCGGGACAGGGCTTTTCATGAGCAGTTCTTC
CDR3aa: CASSSSRDRAFHEQFF

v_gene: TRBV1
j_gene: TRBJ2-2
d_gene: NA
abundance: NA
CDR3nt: TGCACCAGCAGCCAAGAGGAGGGTAGAATGGGCACCGGGGAGCTGTTTTTT
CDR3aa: CTSSQEEGRMGTGELFF

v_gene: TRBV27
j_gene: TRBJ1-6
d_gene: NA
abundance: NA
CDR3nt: TGTGCCAGCAGTTTAAGAAATAGATTATATAATTCACCCCTCCACTTT
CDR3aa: CASSLRNRLYNSPLHF

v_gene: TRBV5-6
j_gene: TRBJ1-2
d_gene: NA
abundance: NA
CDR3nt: TGTGCCAGCAGCTTGGGCAGGGAATGGAACTATGGCTACACCTTC
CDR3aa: CASSLGREWNYGYTF

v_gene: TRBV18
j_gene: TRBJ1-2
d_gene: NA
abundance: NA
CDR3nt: TGTGCCAGCTCACGGGACAAGAACTATGGCTACACCTTC
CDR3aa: CASSRDKNYGYTF

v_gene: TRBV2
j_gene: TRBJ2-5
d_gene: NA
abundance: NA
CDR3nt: TGTGCCAGCAGTGATCCGGGAATTTGGAAGACCCAGTACTTC
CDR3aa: CASSDPGIWKTQYF

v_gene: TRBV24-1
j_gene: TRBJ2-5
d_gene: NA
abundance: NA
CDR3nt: TGTGCCACCTCCCGCGGACAAGAGACCCAGTACTTC
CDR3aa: CATSRGQETQYF

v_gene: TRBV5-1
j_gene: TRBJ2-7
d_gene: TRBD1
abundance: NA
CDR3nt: TGCGCCAGCAGCTTGTCCGGGACAGGGCTCCGCGAGCAGTACTTC
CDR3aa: CASSLSGTGLREQYF

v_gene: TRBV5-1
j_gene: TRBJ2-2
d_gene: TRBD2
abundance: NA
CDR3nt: TGCGCCAGCAGCTTGGCCTCTAGCGGGGGGGCCACCGGGGAGCTGTTTTTT
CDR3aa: CASSLASSGGATGELFF

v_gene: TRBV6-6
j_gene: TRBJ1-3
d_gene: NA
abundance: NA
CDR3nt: TGTGCCAGCAGTCCCCCCACCTCCGGTGGAAACACCATATATTTT
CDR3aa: CASSPPTSGGNTIYF

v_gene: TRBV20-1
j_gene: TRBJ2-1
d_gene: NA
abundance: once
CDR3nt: TGCAGTCCACGATCGGGATTCTCGGAGTTCTTC
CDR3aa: CSPRSGFSEFF

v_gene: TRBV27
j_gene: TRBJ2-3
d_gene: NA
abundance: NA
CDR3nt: TGTGCCAGCAGCGTAGCGCGGGTCACAGATACGCAGTATTTT
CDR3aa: CASSVARVTDTQYF

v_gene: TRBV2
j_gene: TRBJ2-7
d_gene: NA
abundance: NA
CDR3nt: TGTGCCAGCAATGACCAGGGTCCCGAGCAGTACTTC
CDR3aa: CASNDQGPEQYF

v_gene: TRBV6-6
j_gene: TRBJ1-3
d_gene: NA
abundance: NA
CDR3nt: TGTGCCAGCGGAGAGGGCTCTGGAAACACCATATATTTT
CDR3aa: CASGEGSGNTIYF

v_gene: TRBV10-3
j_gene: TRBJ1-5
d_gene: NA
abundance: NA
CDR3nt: TGTGCCGTACGGACTGATAGCAATCAGCCCCAGCATTTT
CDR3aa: CAVRTDSNQPQHF

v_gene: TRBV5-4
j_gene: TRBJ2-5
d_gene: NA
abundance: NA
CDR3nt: TGTGCCAGCAGCTTGGGGGACAATCAAGAGACCCAGTACTTC
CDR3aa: CASSLGDNQETQYF

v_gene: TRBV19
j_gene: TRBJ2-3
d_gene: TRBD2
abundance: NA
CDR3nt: TGTGCCAGTAGTAGGGGACTAGCGGGGGGGCTAGGAGATACGCAGTATTTT
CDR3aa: CASSRGLAGGLGDTQYF

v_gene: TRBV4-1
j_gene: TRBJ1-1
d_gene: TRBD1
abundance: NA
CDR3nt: TGCGCCAGCAGCCAAGGGGTGACAGGGGGCATGGATGAAGCTTTCTTT
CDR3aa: CASSQGVTGGMDEAFF

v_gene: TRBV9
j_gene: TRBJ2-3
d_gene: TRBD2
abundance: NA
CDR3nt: TGTGCCAGCAGCGAAGGTAGCGGGGGGGGCACAGATACGCAGTATTTT
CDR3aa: CASSEGSGGGTDTQYF

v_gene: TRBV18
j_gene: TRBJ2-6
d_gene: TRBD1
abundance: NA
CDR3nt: TGTGCCAGCTCACCACGTTGGGACAGGGGGCGTGGGGCCAACGTCCTGACTTTC
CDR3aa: CASSPRWDRGRGANVLTF

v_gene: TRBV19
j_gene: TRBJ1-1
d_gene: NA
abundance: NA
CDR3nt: TGTGCCAGTAGTAATCGAGGGGGAATGGGCACTGAAGCTTTCTTT
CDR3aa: CASSNRGGMGTEAFF

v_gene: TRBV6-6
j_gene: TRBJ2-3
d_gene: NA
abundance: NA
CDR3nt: TGTGCCAGCAGGTTGACAGGAGGCACAGATACGCAGTATTTT
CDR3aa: CASRLTGGTDTQYF

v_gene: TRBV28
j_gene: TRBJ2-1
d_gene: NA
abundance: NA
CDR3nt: TGTGCCAGCTCCCCAGGTGGGAGGGGGAAGGATGCTGAGCAGTTCTTC
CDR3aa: CASSPGGRGKDAEQFF

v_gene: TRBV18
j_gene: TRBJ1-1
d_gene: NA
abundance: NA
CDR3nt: TGTGCCAGCTCCCTGATGTCAGGGGCCATGAACACTGAAGCTTTCTTT
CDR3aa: CASSLMSGAMNTEAFF

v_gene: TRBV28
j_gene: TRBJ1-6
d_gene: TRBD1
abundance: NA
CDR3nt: TGTGCCAGCAGCCCTACCCGGAACAGGGGCGGTTCACCCCTCCACTTT
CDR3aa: CASSPTRNRGGSPLHF

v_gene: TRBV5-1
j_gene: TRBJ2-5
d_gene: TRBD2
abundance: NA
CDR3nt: TGCGCCAGCAGCTTCTCCTCTAGACTAGCGGGGGAACAAGAGACCCAGTACTTC
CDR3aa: CASSFSSRLAGEQETQYF

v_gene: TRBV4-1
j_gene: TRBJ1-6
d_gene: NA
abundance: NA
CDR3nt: TGCGCCAGCAGCCAATCGGGGTGGGGAAATAATTCACCCCTCCACTTT
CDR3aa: CASSQSGWGNNSPLHF

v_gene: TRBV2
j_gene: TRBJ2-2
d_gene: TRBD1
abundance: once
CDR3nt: TGTGCCAGCCGTTTATGGACAGGGGGCTACACCGGGGAGCTGTTTTTT
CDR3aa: CASRLWTGGYTGELFF

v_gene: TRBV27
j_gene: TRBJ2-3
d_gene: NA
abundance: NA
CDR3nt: TGTGCCAGCAGTTTATCGAACGCGTATACGCAGTATTTT
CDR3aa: CASSLSNAYTQYF

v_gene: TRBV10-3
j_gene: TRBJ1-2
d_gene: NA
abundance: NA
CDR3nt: TGTGCCATCAGTGTGCAGATTTCCTATGGCTACACCTTC
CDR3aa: CAISVQISYGYTF

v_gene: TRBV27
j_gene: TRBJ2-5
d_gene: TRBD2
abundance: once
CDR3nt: TGTGCCAGCAGCCCATGGTTTCCGGGAGGTGGCCAAGAGACCCAGTACTTC
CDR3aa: CASSPWFPGGGQETQYF

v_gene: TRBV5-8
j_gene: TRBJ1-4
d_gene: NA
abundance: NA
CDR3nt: TGTGCCAGCAGCTTGGGTCAGGTCGAAAAACTGTTTTTT
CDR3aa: CASSLGQVEKLFF

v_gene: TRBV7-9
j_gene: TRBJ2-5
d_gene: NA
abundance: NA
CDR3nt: TGTGCCAGCAGCTTAGTCGGAGAGACCCAGTACTTC
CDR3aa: CASSLVGETQYF

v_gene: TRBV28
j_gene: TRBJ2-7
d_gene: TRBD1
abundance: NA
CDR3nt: TGTGCCAGCAGTTTTGTAGACAGGGGGCGGCCCTACGAGCAGTACTTC
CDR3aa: CASSFVDRGRPYEQYF

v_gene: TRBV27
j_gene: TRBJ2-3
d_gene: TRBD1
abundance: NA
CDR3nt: TGTGCCAGCAGTTTAAAGACAGGGGGAACAGATACGCAGTATTTT
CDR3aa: CASSLKTGGTDTQYF

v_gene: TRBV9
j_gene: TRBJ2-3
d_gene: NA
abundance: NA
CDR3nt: TGTGCCAGCAGCCCGTACATGGTCCAGACCCGAGGGGATACGCAGTATTTT
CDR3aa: CASSPYMVQTRGDTQYF

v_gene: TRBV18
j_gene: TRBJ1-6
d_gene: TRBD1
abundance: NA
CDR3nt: TGTGCCAGCTCACCAGAGACAGGGAGGTCCAATTCACCCCTCCACTTT
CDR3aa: CASSPETGRSNSPLHF

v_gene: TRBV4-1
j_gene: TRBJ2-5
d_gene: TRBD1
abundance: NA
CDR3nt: TGCGCCAGCAGCCAAGAGTCAGGGGGCTTAAAGACCCAGTACTTC
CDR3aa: CASSQESGGLKTQYF

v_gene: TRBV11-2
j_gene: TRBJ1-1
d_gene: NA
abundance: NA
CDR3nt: TGTGCCAGCAGCTCGGACACGAACACTGAAGCTTTCTTT
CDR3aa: CASSSDTNTEAFF

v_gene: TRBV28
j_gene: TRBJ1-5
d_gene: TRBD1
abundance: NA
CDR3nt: TGTGCCAGCAGTTTAATGATGGACAGGGGATCCCATCAGCCCCAGCATTTT
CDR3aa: CASSLMMDRGSHQPQHF

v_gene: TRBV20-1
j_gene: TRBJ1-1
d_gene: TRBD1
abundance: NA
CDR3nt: TGCAGTGCTACCGGACAGGGGAAAGCTTTCTTT
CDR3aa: CSATGQGKAFF

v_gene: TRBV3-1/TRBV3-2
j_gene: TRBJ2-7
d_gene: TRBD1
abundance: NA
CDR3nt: TGTGCCAGCAGCCGATCGGGACAGGGGGCCTACGAGCAGTACTTC
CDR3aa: CASSRSGQGAYEQYF

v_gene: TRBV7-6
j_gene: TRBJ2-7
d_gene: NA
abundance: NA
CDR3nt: TGTGCCAGCAGCTGGTCCGGGGGCGAGCAGTACTTC
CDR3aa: CASSWSGGEQYF

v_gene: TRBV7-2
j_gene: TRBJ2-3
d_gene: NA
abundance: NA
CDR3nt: TGTGCCAGCAGCTTTGGCCACGTGGATACGCAGTATTTT
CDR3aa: CASSFGHVDTQYF

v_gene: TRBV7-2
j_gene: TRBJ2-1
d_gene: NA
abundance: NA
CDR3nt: TGTGCCAGCAGCCCACCCGGTGAGCAGTTCTTC
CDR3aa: CASSPPGEQFF

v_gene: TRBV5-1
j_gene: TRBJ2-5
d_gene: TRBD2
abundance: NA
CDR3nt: TGCGCCAGCAGCATACTAGCGGGGGCTCAAGAGACCCAGTACTTC
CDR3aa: CASSILAGAQETQYF

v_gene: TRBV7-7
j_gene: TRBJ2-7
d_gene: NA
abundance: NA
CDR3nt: TGTGCCAGCAGCTTATTCCAGCGGAAGTCCTACGAGCAGTACTTC
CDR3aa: CASSLFQRKSYEQYF

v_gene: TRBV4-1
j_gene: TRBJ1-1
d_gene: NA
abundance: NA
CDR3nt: TGCGCCAGCAGCCAAGGGGCCGTAATGAACACTGAAGCTTTCTTT
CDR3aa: CASSQGAVMNTEAFF

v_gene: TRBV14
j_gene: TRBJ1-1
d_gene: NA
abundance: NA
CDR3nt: TGTGCCAGCAGCTATCGACAAAACACTGAAGCTTTCTTT
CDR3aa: CASSYRQNTEAFF

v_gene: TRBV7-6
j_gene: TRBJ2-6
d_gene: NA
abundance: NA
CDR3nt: TGTGCCAGCAGCTTAGGCGACAGATCAAGCTCTGGGGCCAACGTCCTGACTTTC
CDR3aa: CASSLGDRSSSGANVLTF

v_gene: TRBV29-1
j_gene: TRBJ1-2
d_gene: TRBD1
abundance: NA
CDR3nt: TGCAGCGTTGAAGATGAGTGGGACAGGGAGTACGAGGGCTACACCTTC
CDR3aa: CSVEDEWDREYEGYTF

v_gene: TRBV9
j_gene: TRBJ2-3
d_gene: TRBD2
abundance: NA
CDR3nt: TGTGCCAGCAGCGCCGGGGGGGACACAGATACGCAGTATTTT
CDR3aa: CASSAGGDTDTQYF

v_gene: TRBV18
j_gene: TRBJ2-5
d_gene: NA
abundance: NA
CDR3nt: TGTGCCAGCTCACCCACTAGGACAGAAGAGACCCAGTACTTC
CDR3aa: CASSPTRTEETQYF

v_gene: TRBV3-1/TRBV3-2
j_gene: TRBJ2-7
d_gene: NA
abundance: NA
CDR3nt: TGTGCCAGCAGCCAGGAGAGATGGGGCCACGAGCAGTACTTC
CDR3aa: CASSQERWGHEQYF